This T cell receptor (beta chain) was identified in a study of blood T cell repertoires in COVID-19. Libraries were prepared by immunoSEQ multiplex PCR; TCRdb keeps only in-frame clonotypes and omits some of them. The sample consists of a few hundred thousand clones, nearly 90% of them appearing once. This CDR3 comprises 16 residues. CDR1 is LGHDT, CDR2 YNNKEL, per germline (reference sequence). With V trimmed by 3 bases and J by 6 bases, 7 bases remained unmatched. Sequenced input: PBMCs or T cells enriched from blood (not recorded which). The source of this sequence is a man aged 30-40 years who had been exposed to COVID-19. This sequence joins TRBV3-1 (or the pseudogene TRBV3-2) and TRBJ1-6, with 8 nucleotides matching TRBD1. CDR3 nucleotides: TGTGCCAGCAGCCAGACCTTGGGGACAGGTAATTCACCCCTCCACTTT. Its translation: CASSQTLGTGNSPLHF.